This is a list of T cell receptor beta chains from one sample in a study of blood T cells in healthy people across ages. MiXCR, applied by TCRdb to the 5' RACE reads, yields one record per CDR3 protein. This sample has some 710,000 distinct CDR3 sequences, with about 45% found just once. Sequencing input: blood. Receptors were obtained from a man older than 75 in good health. CDR3s include the opening cysteine and the closing phenylalanine or tryptophan.

>TRBJ2-3|TRBV2
CACTNHLSTDTQYF
>TRBJ1-2|TRBV6-1
CASSEALVAGSGYTF
>TRBJ1-2|TRBV28
CASTITRTGVGGYTF
>TRBJ2-3|TRBV20-1
CSARSGQGGADTQYF
>TRBJ2-2|TRBV25-1
CASSDWTGMNTGELFF
>TRBJ1-1|TRBV11-3
CASSVGGRRTEAFF
>TRBJ2-3|TRBV27
CASSDLAGPGTDTQYF
>TRBJ2-3|TRBV7-6
CASSIFGADTQYF
>TRBJ2-7|TRBV27
CASSFAAPNDYYEQYF
>TRBJ2-7|TRBV6-2/TRBV6-3
CASSPGLAGSAQYF
>TRBJ2-1|TRBV18
CASSLSGTGGVDEQFF
>TRBJ2-3|TRBV30
CAWIVAGTDTRYF
>TRBJ2-3|TRBV20-1
CSARKGSGDTQYF
>TRBJ1-5|TRBV20-1
CSALTGEASNQPQHF
>TRBJ2-5|TRBV27
CAKFSALGETQYF
>TRBJ2-1|TRBV7-2
CASTGRDSLINEQFF